This entry lists 16 T cell receptor beta chains sequenced from one sample in a study of blood T cell repertoires in COVID-19 (dated by TCRdb to 2018 to 2020). The library came from the immunoSEQ multiplex PCR assay. TCRdb took over this immuneACCESS table, retaining in-frame rearrangements with V and J assigned. Such tables are incomplete; in checked studies, under half of the missing clones stem from an unresolved V gene, and the remainder is unexplained. The sample records more than 100,000 clones, around 79% of which are singletons. The ten largest clonotypes hold about 2.3% of the sample. Sequencing was done on a sample of peripheral blood. The source of these receptors is a man aged 65 to 79 with acute or convalescent COVID-19.

This chain connects TRBV9 to TRBJ1-2, with D tentatively TRBD1 (5 bases). This CDR3 comprises 13 residues. The germline CDR1 and CDR2 sequences are SGDLS and YYNGEE. The V and J ends lost 0 bases and 5 bases respectively, with 8 bases between them. The CDR3 here is CASSVESGYGYTF. The CDR3 DNA reads TGTGCCAGCAGCGTAGAGTCAGGGTATGGCTACACCTTC.

The V and J genes are TRBV9 and TRBJ1-4, with D maybe TRBD1 (5 bases). V was clipped by 2 bases and J by 8 bases, with 25 bases between them. Germline CDR1 is SGDLS and CDR2 is YYNGEE. The CDR3 covers 18 residues. The CDR3 DNA is TGTGCCAGCAGCGTTGGAACTCAGATGGGGCGACTGCGGGAAAAACTGTTTTTT. Translating gives CASSVGTQMGRLREKLFF.

The V call is TRBV13, the J call TRBJ2-2; the D gene is possibly TRBD1 (6 bases). Germline-derived CDR1 and CDR2 are PRHDT and FYEKMQ (reference sequence). V gave up 9 bases and J gave up 1 base, with 12 bases separating them. The length of the CDR3 is 14 residues. CDR3 nucleotide sequence: TGTGCCAGTTCCGGGACAAGGAACACCGGGGAGCTGTTTTTT. It specifies CASSGTRNTGELFF.

The V and J genes are TRBV3-1 (or the pseudogene TRBV3-2) and TRBJ1-2, with 8 positions matching TRBD1. V was pared by 5 bases and J by 5 bases, with 10 bases of the junction left unmatched. The CDR3 length is 15 residues. CDR1 and CDR2 from the germline V gene are LGHDT and YNNKEL (reference sequence). The CDR3 reads CASSWDRRGQYGYTF. The DNA of the CDR3 is TGTGCCAGCAGCTGGGACAGGCGAGGTCAATATGGCTACACCTTC.

This sequence joins TRBV19 and TRBJ1-1; tentatively, D is TRBD1 (5 bases). The CDR3 is made up of 16 amino acids. Deletions cut 5 bases from V and 13 bases from J, with 29 bases between. Germline-derived CDR1 and CDR2 are LNHDA and SQIVND (reference sequence). The CDR3 nucleotides are TGTGCCAGTAGTCCGGTGGGGGGGAGCCCTCTTCGTGGGGATTTCTTT. Translated: CASSPVGGSPLRGDFF.

The rearrangement links TRBV4-3 to TRBJ2-7, with 9 bases that match TRBD2. The junction had 13 bases not matched to a gene; V was cut back by 4 bases and J by 0 bases. The CDR3 has 18 residues. Germline V gene lookup returns CDR1 LGHNA and CDR2 YSLEER. CDR3 DNA: TGCGCCAGCAGCCGGGCCCTCCGGGCGGGGGGGAGCTCCTACGAGCAGTACTTC. This translates into CASSRALRAGGSSYEQYF.

The genes are TRBV30 and TRBJ1-2, with D unresolved. The germline V gene has CDR1 GTSNPN and CDR2 SVGIG (reference sequence). CDR3 length equals 12 residues. V dropped 2 bases and J dropped 9 bases, with 13 bases sitting between them. The DNA for the CDR3 is TGTGCCTGGAGTCTCAAGCTGGGCAGCTACACCTTC. This encodes CAWSLKLGSYTF.

V and J are TRBV7-8 and TRBJ1-4, with 10 nucleotides matching TRBD1. Germline V CDR1 and CDR2: SGHVS, FQNEAQ. The CDR3 sequence is 15 residues long. Trimming removed 4 bases from V and 7 bases from J; junction bases left unmatched: 6. The CDR3 DNA reads TGTGCCAGCAGCTATCGGACAGGGGGAGGTGAAAAACTGTTTTTT. Protein: CASSYRTGGGEKLFF.

This clone showed up just once. This chain connects TRBV5-1 to TRBJ2-5; TRBD2 might be the D (6 bases). CDR1 is SGHRS and CDR2 is YFSETQ in the germline V gene. The V gene lost 4 bases and the J gene lost 4 bases, with 17 bases spanning the gap. The CDR3 sequence is 15 residues long. The CDR3 coding sequence is TGCGCCAGCAGCCCCAAGGAGGAGGGAAGAGAGACCCAGTACTTC. This translates into CASSPKEEGRETQYF.

The sample holds one count of this clone. V and J are TRBV19 and TRBJ1-1; TRBD1 matches at 9 bases. This CDR3 has 16 residues. Trimming at V came to 8 bases and at J to 7 bases, leaving 17 bases not matched to a gene. The germline V gene encodes CDR1 LNHDA and CDR2 SQIVND (reference sequence). Here the CDR3 DNA reads TGTGCCAGTGCCTCGGGACAGGGTAGTGTAGTTGTTGAAGCTTTCTTT. Translated, it gives CASASGQGSVVVEAFF.

This clone has just one count. The V gene is TRBV12-3 or TRBV12-4, the J gene TRBJ2-7; 9 bases are shared with TRBD1. V shed 11 bases and J 3 bases; nucleotides not matched to a gene: 5. The CDR3 totals 12 residues. The CDR3 sequence is CASKTGGYEQYF. CDR3 bases: TGTGCCTCAAAGACAGGGGGCTACGAGCAGTACTTC.

The rearrangement links TRBV11-2 to TRBJ1-2; 7 positions agree with TRBD1. Looked up from germline, CDR1 is SGHAT and CDR2 is FQNNGV. Trimming at V came to 4 bases and at J to 4 bases, leaving 6 bases not matched to a gene. The CDR3 consists of 14 residues. The CDR3 sequence: CASSSQGLGYGYTF. The CDR3 region has the DNA TGTGCCAGCAGCTCACAGGGGTTGGGCTATGGCTACACCTTC.

V is TRBV6-5 and J is TRBJ1-5; D possibly corresponds to TRBD1 (5 bases). The CDR3 is made up of 13 amino acids. Germline V gene lookup returns CDR1 MNHEY and CDR2 SVGAGI. V was shortened by 7 bases and J by 5 bases, with 12 bases between the two germline ends. This chain's CDR3 is CASTAGLDQPQHF. In nucleotides, the CDR3 is TGTGCCAGCACGGCAGGGTTAGATCAGCCCCAGCATTTT.

This chain joins TRBV3-1 (or the pseudogene TRBV3-2) and TRBJ1-1; D gene uncertain. Germline assignment: CDR1 LGHDT and CDR2 YNNKEL (reference sequence). The CDR3 sequence is 14 residues long. V was clipped by 3 bases and J by 1 base, with 9 bases between them. The CDR3 coding sequence is TGTGCCAGCAGCCAGAGTTCACCGAACACTGAAGCTTTCTTT. It encodes CASSQSSPNTEAFF.

This clone showed up just a few times. V usage is TRBV12-1 and J usage is TRBJ1-6. TRBV12-1 represents a pseudogene. This CDR3 region has 16 residues. CDR3 loop: CASSFVGEQYNSPLHF. CDR3 coding DNA: TGTGCCAGCAGCTTTGTGGGAGAGCAATATAATTCACCCCTCCACTTT.

CDR3 DNA: TGTGCCAGCAGCGCCGACAGGGGTTACACTGAAGCTTTCTTT. It translates to CASSADRGYTEAFF. The rearrangement links TRBV6-5 to TRBJ1-1; 8 bases agree with TRBD1. J gave up 3 bases and V 6 bases, and 6 bases lay outside the gene matches. Germline V lookup: CDR1 MNHEY, CDR2 SVGAGI. The CDR3 runs to 14 residues.